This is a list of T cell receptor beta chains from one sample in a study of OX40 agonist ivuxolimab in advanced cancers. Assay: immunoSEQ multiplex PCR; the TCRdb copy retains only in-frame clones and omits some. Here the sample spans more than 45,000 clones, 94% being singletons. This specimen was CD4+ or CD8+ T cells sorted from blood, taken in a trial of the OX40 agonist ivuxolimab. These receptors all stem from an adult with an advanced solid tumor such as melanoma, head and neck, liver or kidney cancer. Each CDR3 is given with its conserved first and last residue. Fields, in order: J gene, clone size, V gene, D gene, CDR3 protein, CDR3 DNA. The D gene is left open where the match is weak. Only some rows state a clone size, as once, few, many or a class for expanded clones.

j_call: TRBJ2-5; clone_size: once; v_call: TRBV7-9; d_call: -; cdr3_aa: CASSPGGGAGETQYF; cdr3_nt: TGTGCCAGCAGCCCAGGGGGGGGCGCGGGGGAGACCCAGTACTTC
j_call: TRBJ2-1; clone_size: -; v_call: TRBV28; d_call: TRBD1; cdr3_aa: CASNPRGRNEQFF; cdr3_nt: TGTGCCAGCAACCCCAGGGGGCGTAATGAGCAGTTCTTC
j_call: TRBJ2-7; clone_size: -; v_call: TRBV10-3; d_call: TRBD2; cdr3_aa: CAISESAGVSYEQYF; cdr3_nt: TGTGCCATCAGTGAGTCGGCGGGAGTTAGCTACGAGCAGTACTTC
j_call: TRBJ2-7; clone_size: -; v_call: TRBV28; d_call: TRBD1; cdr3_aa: CAGSWTGRYEQYF; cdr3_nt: TGTGCCGGAAGTTGGACAGGCAGGTACGAGCAGTACTTC
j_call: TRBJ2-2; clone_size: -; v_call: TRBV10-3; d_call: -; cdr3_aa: CAISETGHNTGELFF; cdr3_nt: TGTGCCATCAGTGAGACAGGGCATAACACCGGGGAGCTGTTTTTT
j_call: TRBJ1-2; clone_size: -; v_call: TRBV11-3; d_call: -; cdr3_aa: CASSFRGVPANYTF; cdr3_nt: TGTGCCAGCAGCTTTAGGGGGGTTCCGGCAAACTACACCTTC
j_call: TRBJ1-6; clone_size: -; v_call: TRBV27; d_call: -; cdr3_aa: CASSPTPYSPLHF; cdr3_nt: TGTGCCAGCAGTCCAACCCCCTATTCACCCCTCCACTTT
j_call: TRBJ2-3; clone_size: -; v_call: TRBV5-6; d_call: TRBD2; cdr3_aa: CASSGLGLAGMDTQYF; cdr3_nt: TGTGCCAGCAGCGGATTGGGACTAGCGGGAATGGATACGCAGTATTTT
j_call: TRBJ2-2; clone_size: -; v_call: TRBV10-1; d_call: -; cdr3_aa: CASSESLRGELFF; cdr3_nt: TGCGCCAGCAGTGAGAGCTTGAGGGGGGAGCTGTTTTTT
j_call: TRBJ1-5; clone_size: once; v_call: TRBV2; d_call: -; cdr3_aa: CASSEGISNQPQHF; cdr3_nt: TGTGCCAGCAGTGAAGGAATTAGCAATCAGCCCCAGCATTTT
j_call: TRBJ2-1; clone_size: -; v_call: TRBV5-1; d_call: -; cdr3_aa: CASPGEQFF; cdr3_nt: TGCGCCAGCCCAGGGGAGCAGTTCTTC
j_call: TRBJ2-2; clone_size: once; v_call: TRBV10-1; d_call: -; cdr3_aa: CASSAVLTAGGPGELFF; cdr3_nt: TGCGCCAGCAGCGCAGTTTTGACAGCCGGCGGGCCCGGGGAGCTGTTTTTT
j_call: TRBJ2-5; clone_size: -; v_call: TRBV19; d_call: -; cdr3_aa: CASSPHQGLLETQYF; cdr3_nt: TGTGCCAGTAGTCCGCACCAGGGGTTGTTGGAGACCCAGTACTTC
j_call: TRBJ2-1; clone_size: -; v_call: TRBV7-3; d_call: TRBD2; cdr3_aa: CASSSSGTSAYNEQFF; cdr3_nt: TGTGCCAGCAGCTCCTCCGGGACTAGCGCCTACAATGAGCAGTTCTTC